The 22 T cell receptor beta chains below were found in one sample sequenced in a study of early T cells in non-severe SARS-CoV-2 infection. MiXCR was run by TCRdb on the 5' RACE reads, yielding one entry per CDR3 protein. The sample shows over 100,000 distinct CDR3 sequences, approximately 14% of them seen only once. The source material was whole blood. Receptors were obtained from an adult who was a healthcare worker with PCR-confirmed SARS-CoV-2 infection or an uninfected control (not recorded which).

This clonotype has a count of ten or more. The rearrangement joins TRBV7-9 to TRBJ2-1, with D maybe TRBD2 (5 bases). The germline V and J ends were trimmed by 5 bases and 9 bases, with 14 bases remaining between them. The CDR3 is 13 residues long. The germline V gene encodes CDR1 SEHNR and CDR2 FQNEAQ (reference sequence). The CDR3 sequence: CASSPGLLGEQFF. The CDR3 DNA reads as TGTGCCAGCAGCCCCGGACTTCTCGGTGAGCAGTTCTTC.

This clonotype was observed a few times. This chain uses TRBV11-2 with TRBJ2-5; possibly TRBD2 for D (6 bases). The V end was cut by 1 base, the J end by 0 bases, with 12 bases between. CDR3 length: 16 residues. CDR1 is SGHAT, CDR2 FQNNGV, per germline. The CDR3 coding sequence is TGTGCCAGCAGCTTAGTTCGGACTAATTACCAAGAGACCCAGTACTTC. Its translation is CASSLVRTNYQETQYF.

In its sample, this clonotype was seen many times. The V and J genes are TRBV6-5 and TRBJ2-7; TRBD1 agrees at 11 bases. The CDR3 has 14 amino acids. Trimming cost V 5 bases and J 5 bases; bases outside gene matches: 5. The germline CDR1 and CDR2 sequences are MNHEY and SVGAGI. The CDR3 sequence is CASSDRTGGNEQYF. The CDR3 nucleotides read TGTGCCAGCAGTGATCGGACAGGGGGCAACGAGCAGTACTTC.

The chain has TRBV6-5 and TRBJ1-3; D gene ambiguous. There are 15 residues in the CDR3. V lost 6 bases and J lost 0, with 12 bases in between. Germline-derived CDR1 and CDR2 are MNHEY and SVGAGI. The CDR3, as DNA: TGTGCCAGCAGATCTACCGTCGTCTCTGGAAACACCATATATTTT. It encodes CASRSTVVSGNTIYF.

The chain uses TRBV7-6 and TRBJ2-1; D is ambiguous. The CDR3 is 15 amino acids. The V and J ends lost 2 bases and 5 bases respectively, with 13 bases between them. The V gene's germline CDR1 is SGHVS and CDR2 FNYEAQ. This CDR3 is CASSLLLNLNNEQFF. For the CDR3, the DNA is TGTGCCAGCAGCTTATTACTAAACCTAAACAATGAGCAGTTCTTC.

The chain combines TRBV27 with TRBJ2-1; D is tentatively TRBD1 or TRBD2 (5 bases each). Germline CDR1 MNHEY, CDR2 SMNVEV (reference sequence). The V end was cut by 5 bases, the J end by 7 bases, with 15 bases between. CDR3 length equals 14 residues. CDR3 loop: CASSPGTKGNEQFF. The DNA of the CDR3 is TGTGCCAGCAGTCCCGGGACGAAGGGGAATGAGCAGTTCTTC.

Many counts were recorded for this clonotype. V gene TRBV4-2 combines with J gene TRBJ1-4, with a tentative D call TRBD1 (6 bases). CDR3 length equals 15 residues. Trimming removed 4 bases from V and 6 bases from J, with 15 bases in between. CDR1 and CDR2 from the germline V gene are LGHNA and YNFKEQ. DNA of the CDR3: TGTGCCAGCAGCCCACCCGCGCGGACAGATGAAAAACTGTTTTTT. Amino acids: CASSPPARTDEKLFF.

The chain combines TRBV7-2 with TRBJ2-1; tentative D call: TRBD2 (6 bases). Germline CDR1 and CDR2: SGHTA and FQGNSA. The CDR3 covers 15 residues. The ends were cut back, 3 bases at V and 8 bases at J, with 17 bases in the middle. CDR3 protein: CASSFLSGLNYEQFF. CDR3 coding DNA: TGTGCCAGCAGCTTTCTTAGCGGACTAAACTATGAGCAGTTCTTC.

CDR3 coding DNA: TGTGCCAGTCCGCGGGCCCCGGGCCCAACATCTAATGAAAAACTGTTTTTT. Its translation is CASPRAPGPTSNEKLFF. J is TRBJ1-4 and V is TRBV27, with D unclear. The germline V gene encodes CDR1 MNHEY and CDR2 SMNVEV (reference sequence). V lost 9 bases and J lost 3, with 23 bases in between. The CDR3 consists of 17 residues.

The gene calls are TRBV7-2 and TRBJ1-2; the D is unclear. CDR1 and CDR2 (germline): SGHTA, FQGNSA. Trimming took 5 bases from V and 4 from J, leaving 11 bases between them. The CDR3 runs 13 residues. CDR3 residues: CASSPEPSYGYTF. The CDR3 coding sequence is TGTGCCAGCAGCCCCGAGCCGAGCTATGGCTACACCTTC.

In this sample, this clonotype turned up a few times. V is TRBV12-3 or TRBV12-4 and J is TRBJ2-5; 9 bases agree with TRBD1. J lost 3 bases, V lost 8 bases, and 13 bases had no gene match. The CDR3 is 16 amino acids. The CDR3 sequence is CASPRGTGRREETQYF. CDR3 DNA sequence: TGTGCCAGCCCTAGGGGGACAGGGCGCAGAGAAGAGACCCAGTACTTC.

This clonotype showed up many times. The chain joins TRBV5-1 to TRBJ2-5; D is tentatively TRBD1 or TRBD2 (5 bases each). The CDR3 length is 13 residues. CDR1 and CDR2 from the germline V gene are SGHRS and YFSETQ. V shed 2 bases and J shed 4 bases, with 9 bases lying between them. CDR3 residues: CASSFGGIETQYF. DNA for the CDR3: TGCGCCAGCAGCTTTGGGGGAATAGAGACCCAGTACTTC.

This clonotype came up once. The V call is TRBV29-1, the J call TRBJ1-2; the D is unclear. Trimming removed 4 bases at V and 3 bases at J, with 18 bases between. Germline-derived CDR1 and CDR2 are SQVTM and ANQGSEA. The CDR3 has 15 amino acids. Here the CDR3 DNA reads TGCAGCGTTGTCTTTCCGGACGGACTATACTATGGCTACACCTTC. Translation gives CSVVFPDGLYYGYTF.

This clonotype was picked up a small number of times. This chain links TRBV21-1 with TRBJ1-1; TRBD1, as called in the table, went unchecked against the DNA. TRBV21-1 has pseudogene status. This CDR3 is 14 amino acids long. CDR3 in amino acids: CASNKGGFIPEAFF. In nucleotides, the CDR3 is TGTGCCAGCAATAAGGGGGGGTTCATACCTGAAGCTTTCTTT.

This clonotype was seen only a few times. The chain employs TRBV28 and TRBJ1-1; TRBD1 is a possible D gene (6 bases). Germline V CDR1 and CDR2: MDHEN, SYDVKM. The V and J ends lost 1 base and 9 bases respectively, with 9 bases between them. The CDR3 extends over 12 amino acids. The CDR3 sequence is CASSLSDRKAFF. The CDR3 DNA sequence: TGTGCCAGCAGTTTATCCGACAGGAAAGCTTTCTTT.

V and J are TRBV30 and TRBJ2-3, with TRBD2 identical over 9 bases. V lost 3 bases to trimming and J lost 0 bases; unmatched junction nucleotides: 1. Per the germline V gene, CDR1 is GTSNPN and CDR2 is SVGIG (reference sequence). The CDR3 has 14 amino acids. The CDR3 protein is CAWSLAGSTDTQYF. The CDR3 nucleotides read TGTGCCTGGAGCCTAGCGGGAAGCACAGATACGCAGTATTTT.

The genes are TRBV4-1 and TRBJ1-5; TRBD1 might be the D (5 bases). From germline, CDR1 is MGHRA and CDR2 YSYEKL. CDR3 size: 13 residues. Trimming pared 1 base from V and 7 bases from J, leaving 8 bases between. CDR3 sequence (DNA): TGCGCCAGCAGCCAAGTCGGGGCCCAGCCCCAGCATTTT. Protein sequence: CASSQVGAQPQHF.

This clonotype was seen ten or more times. V is TRBV5-8 and J is TRBJ1-1, with 7 positions matching TRBD1. Germline CDR1 is SGHTS and CDR2 is YDEGEE. V was pared by 3 bases and J by 4 bases, with 6 bases of the junction left unmatched. This CDR3 spans 14 amino acids. This CDR3 is CASSYRGSGTEAFF. The DNA for the CDR3 is TGTGCCAGCAGCTACAGGGGTAGCGGCACTGAAGCTTTCTTT.

This clonotype was detected ten times or more. The chain employs TRBV7-2 and TRBJ2-7; possibly TRBD1 for D (6 bases). The CDR3 runs to 13 residues. Per the germline V gene, CDR1 is SGHTA and CDR2 is FQGNSA. V lost 5 bases and J 3 bases, leaving 11 bases between the germline ends. CDR3 sequence (DNA): TGTGCCAGCAGCCAAACAGGGCTCTACGAGCAGTACTTC. Translation gives CASSQTGLYEQYF.

This clonotype appeared a few times. The V gene is TRBV10-3, the J gene TRBJ2-2; no definite D call. CDR1 and CDR2 from the germline V gene are ENHRY and SYGVKD. V was trimmed by 0 bases and J by 7 bases, leaving 9 bases between them. CDR3 length: 14 amino acids. CDR3: CAISESGRYGELFF. CDR3 nucleotide sequence: TGTGCCATCAGTGAGTCAGGCCGATACGGGGAGCTGTTTTTT.

This clonotype was seen many times. V gene TRBV6-1 combines with J gene TRBJ1-6; 9 positions match TRBD1. In germline, CDR1 is MNHNS, CDR2 SASEGT. The CDR3 extends over 16 amino acids. V lost 4 bases, J lost 10 bases, and 11 bases stayed unmatched. The CDR3 spells CASSGLLGQGMSPLHF. The CDR3 DNA reads TGTGCCAGCAGTGGATTGCTAGGACAGGGGATGTCACCCCTCCACTTT.

V is TRBV9 and J is TRBJ2-5; 7 positions agree with TRBD1. This CDR3 is built from 15 residues. V lost 0 bases, J lost 1 base, and 3 bases stayed unmatched. Looked up from germline, CDR1 is SGDLS and CDR2 is YYNGEE. CDR3 sequence: CASSVETGSQETQYF. The CDR3 DNA reads as TGTGCCAGCAGCGTAGAGACAGGGTCCCAAGAGACCCAGTACTTC.